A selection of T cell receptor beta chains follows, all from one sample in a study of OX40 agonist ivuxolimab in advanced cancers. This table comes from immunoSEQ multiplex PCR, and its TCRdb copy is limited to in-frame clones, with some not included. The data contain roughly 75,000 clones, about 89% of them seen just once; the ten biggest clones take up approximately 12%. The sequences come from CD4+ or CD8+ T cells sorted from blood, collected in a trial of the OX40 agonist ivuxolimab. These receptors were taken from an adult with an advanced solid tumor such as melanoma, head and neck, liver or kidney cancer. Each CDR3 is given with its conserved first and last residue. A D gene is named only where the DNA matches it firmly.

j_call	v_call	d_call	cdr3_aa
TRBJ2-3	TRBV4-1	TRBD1	CASTRQQGSTDTQYF
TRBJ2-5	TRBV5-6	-	CASSFHGETQYF
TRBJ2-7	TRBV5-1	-	CASRLVGDEQYF
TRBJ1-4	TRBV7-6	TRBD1	CASSLATGGFEKLFF
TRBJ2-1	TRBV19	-	CASSIIGGSIYNEQFF
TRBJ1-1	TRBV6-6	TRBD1	CASSITTGETEAFF
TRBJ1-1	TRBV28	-	CASSGVEGTEAFF
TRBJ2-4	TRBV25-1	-	CASSVGDIQYF
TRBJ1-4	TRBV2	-	CATGRDHNEKLFF
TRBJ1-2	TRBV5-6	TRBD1	CASRIDRALNYGYTF
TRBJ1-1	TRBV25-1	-	CASSRGNEAFF
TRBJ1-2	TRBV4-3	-	CASRGPYGYTF
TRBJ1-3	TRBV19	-	CASSLTGNTIYF
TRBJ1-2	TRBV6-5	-	CASSPPSRGGYTF
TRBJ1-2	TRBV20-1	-	CSVQPPYGYTF
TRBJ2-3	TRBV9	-	CASSVKGSTDTQYF
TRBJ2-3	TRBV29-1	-	CSAMGAKSTQYF
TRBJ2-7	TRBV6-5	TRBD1	CASSSRQGLSYEQYF
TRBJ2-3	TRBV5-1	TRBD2	CASSLVLADDTQYF
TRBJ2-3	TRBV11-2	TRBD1	CASTPGQGMGGTDTQYF
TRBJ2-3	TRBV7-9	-	CASSRGTDTQYF
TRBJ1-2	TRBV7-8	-	CASSLGPAGRRYGYTF
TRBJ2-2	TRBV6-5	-	CASKLGSGNTGELFF
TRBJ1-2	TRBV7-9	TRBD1	CASSIPGQNAYGYTF
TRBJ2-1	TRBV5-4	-	CASSPGERYNEQFF
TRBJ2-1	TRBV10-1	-	CASSESKGVGEQFF
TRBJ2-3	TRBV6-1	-	CASSEMDSESTDTQYF
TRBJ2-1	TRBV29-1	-	CSATGPTEQFF
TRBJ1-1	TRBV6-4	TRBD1	CASRPTGERTEAFF
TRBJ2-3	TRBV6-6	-	CASSYGIDVTDTQYF
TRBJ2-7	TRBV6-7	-	CASSYGSDPHYEQYF
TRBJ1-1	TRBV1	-	CTSSQDDMWGFGTEAFF
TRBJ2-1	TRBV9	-	CASSASGSFYNEQFF
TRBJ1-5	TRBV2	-	CASSELGGGSNQPQHF
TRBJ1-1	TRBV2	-	CASSVTGETEAFF
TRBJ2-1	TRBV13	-	CASSSASRPSYEQFF
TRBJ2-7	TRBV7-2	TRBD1	CASSSTGGSYEQYF
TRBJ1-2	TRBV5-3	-	CASSLRGGGGYTF
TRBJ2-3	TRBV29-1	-	CSVEDSWVAPQSTDTQYF
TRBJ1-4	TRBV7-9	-	CASSLVSVGEAEKLFF
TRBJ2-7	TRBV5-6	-	CASTPSRISSYEQYF
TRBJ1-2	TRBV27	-	CASSSTGRMGYGYTF
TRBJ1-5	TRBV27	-	CASSRRGGGSNQPQHF
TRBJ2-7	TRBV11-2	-	CASSLEAGISYEQYF
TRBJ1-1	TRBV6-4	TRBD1	CASSAYRGRRTEAFF
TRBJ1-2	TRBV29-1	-	CSVERLYGYTF
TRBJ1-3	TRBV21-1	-	CASSIHRGTSGNTIYF
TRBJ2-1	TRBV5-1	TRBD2	CASSLVLAVYNEQFF
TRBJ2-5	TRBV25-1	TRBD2	CASSEGTSGQETQYF
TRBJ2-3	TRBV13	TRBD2	CASSFRAGGDTDTQYF
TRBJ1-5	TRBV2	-	CASRPREGSNQPQHF
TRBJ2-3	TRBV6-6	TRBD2	CASSYYSGRSPDTQYF
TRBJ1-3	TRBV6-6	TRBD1	CASSYTGDSGNTIYF
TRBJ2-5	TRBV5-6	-	CASSREPGRQETQYF